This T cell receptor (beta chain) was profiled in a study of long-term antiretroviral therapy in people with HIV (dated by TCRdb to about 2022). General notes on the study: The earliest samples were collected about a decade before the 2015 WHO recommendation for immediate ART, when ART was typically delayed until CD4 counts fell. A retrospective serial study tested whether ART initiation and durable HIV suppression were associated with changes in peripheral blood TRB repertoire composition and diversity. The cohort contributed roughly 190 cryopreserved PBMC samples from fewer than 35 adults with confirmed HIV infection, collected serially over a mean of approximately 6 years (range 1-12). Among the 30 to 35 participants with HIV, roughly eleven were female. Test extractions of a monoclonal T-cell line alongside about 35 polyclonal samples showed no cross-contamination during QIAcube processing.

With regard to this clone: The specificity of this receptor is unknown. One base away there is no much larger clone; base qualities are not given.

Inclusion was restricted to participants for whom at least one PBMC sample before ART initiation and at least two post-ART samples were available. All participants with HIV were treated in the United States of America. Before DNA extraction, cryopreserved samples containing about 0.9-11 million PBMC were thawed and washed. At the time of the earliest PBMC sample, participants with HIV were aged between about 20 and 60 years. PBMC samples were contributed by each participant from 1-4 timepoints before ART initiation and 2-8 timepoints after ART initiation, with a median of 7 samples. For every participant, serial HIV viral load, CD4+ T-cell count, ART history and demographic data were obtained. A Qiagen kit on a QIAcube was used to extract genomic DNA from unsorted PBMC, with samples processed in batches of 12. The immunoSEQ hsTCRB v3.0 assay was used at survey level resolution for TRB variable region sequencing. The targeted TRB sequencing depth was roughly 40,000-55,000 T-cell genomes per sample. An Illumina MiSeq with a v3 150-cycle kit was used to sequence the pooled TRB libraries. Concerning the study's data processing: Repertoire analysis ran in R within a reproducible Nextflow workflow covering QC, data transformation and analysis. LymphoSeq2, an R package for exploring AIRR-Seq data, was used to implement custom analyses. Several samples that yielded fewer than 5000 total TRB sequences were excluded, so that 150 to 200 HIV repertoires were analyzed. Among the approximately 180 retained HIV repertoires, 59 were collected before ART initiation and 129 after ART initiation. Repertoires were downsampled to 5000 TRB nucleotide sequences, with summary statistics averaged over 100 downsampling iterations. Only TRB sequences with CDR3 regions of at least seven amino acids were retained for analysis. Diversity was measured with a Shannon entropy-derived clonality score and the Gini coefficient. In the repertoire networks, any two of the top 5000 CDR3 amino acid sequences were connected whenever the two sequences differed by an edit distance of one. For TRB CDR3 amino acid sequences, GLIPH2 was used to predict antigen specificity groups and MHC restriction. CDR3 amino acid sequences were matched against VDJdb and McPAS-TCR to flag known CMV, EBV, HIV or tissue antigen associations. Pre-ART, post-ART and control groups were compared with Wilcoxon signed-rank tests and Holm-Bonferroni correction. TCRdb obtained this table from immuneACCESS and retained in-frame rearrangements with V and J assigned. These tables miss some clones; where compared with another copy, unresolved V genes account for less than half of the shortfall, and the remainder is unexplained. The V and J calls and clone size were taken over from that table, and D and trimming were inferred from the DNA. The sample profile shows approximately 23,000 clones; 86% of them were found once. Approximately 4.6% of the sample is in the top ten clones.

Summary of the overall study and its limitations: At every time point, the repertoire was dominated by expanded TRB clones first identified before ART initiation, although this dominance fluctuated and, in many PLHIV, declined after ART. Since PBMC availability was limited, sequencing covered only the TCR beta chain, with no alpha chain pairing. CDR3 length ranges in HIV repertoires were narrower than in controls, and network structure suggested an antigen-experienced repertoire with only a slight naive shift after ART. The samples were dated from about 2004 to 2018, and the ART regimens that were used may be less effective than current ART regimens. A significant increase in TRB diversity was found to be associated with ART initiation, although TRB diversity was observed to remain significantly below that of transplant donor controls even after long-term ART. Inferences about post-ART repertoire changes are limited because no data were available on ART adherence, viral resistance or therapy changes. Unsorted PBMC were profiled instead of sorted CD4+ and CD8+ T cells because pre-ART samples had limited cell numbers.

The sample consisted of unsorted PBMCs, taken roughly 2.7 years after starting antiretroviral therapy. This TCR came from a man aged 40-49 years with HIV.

The DNA sequence reads TGTGCCAGCAGCTTAGTCGGCGGAGGGGACTACGAGCAGTACTTC. It codes for CASSLVGGGDYEQYF. The rearrangement combines TRBV7-2 with TRBJ2-7; TRBD2 is perhaps the D gene, given 6 matching bases. The CDR3 covers 15 residues, taking in both the cysteine and the phenylalanine. Only the CDR3 part of the read is kept: 45 bases, read in frame from the first base. V is clipped by 1 base and J by 3 bases, and the sequence between their germline boundaries is 13 bases long. From a lookup of the germline V gene, CDR1 and CDR2 are SGHTA and FQGNSA.